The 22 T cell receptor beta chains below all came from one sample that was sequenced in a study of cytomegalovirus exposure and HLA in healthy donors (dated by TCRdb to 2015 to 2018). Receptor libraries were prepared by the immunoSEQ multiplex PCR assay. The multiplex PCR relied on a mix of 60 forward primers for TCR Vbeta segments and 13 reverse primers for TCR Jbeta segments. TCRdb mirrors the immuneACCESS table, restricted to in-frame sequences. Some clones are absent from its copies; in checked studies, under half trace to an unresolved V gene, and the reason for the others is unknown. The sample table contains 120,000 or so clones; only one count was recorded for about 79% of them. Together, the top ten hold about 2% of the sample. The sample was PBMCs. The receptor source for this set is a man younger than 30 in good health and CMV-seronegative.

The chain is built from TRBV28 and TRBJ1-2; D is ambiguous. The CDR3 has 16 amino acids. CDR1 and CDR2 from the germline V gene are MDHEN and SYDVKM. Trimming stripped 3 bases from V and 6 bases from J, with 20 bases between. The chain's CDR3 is CASSFPEGGGGNGYTF. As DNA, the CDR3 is TGTGCCAGCAGTTTTCCTGAAGGCGGAGGCGGTAATGGCTACACCTTC.

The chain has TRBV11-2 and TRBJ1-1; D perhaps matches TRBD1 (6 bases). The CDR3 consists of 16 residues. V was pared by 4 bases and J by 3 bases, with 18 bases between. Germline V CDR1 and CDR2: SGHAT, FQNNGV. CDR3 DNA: TGTGCCAGCAGCTCCCGGGGAGGGGGGACGGACACTGAAGCTTTCTTT. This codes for CASSSRGGGTDTEAFF. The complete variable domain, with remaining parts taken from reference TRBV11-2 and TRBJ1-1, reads EAGVAQSPRYKIIEKRQSVAFWCNPISGHATLYWYQQILGQGPKLLIQFQNNGVVDDSQLPKDRFSAERLKGVDSTLKIQPAKLEDSAVYLCASSSRGGGTDTEAFFGQGTRLTVV.

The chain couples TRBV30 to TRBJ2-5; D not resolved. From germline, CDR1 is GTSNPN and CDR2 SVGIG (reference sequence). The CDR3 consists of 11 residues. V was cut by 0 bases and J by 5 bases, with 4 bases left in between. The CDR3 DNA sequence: TGTGCCTGGAGTGTTGAGGAGACCCAGTACTTC. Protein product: CAWSVEETQYF.

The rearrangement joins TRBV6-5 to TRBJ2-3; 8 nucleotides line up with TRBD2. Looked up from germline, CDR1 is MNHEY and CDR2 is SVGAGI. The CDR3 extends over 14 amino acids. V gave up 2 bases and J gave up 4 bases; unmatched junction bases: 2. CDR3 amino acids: CASSYELAADTQYF. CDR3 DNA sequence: TGTGCCAGCAGTTACGAACTAGCGGCAGATACGCAGTATTTT.

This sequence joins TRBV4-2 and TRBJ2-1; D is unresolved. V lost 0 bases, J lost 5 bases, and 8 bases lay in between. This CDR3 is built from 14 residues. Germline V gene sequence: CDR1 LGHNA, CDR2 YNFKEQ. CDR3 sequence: CASSQEQINNEQFF. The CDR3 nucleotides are TGTGCCAGCAGCCAAGAGCAGATCAACAATGAGCAGTTCTTC.

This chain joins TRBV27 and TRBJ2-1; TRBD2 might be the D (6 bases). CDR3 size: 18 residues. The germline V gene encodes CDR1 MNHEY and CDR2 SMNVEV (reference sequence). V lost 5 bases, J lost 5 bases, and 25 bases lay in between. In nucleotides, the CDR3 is TGTGCCAGCAGTCAGCCGGCGGGGCCCCGCGGACTAAACAATGAGCAGTTCTTC. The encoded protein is CASSQPAGPRGLNNEQFF.

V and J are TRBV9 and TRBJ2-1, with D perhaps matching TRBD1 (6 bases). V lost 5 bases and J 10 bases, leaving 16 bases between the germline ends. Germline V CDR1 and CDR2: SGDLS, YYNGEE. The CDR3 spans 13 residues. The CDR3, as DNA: TGTGCCAGCAGAGAACCGCTCACAGGGGAGCAGTTCTTC. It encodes CASREPLTGEQFF.

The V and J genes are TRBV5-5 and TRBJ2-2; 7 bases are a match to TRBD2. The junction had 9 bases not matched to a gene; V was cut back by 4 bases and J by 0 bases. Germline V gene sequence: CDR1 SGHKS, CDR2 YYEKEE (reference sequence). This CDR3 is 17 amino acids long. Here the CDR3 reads CASSLTLAGANTGELFF. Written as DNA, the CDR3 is TGTGCCAGCAGCCTCACCCTTGCGGGAGCGAACACCGGGGAGCTGTTTTTT.

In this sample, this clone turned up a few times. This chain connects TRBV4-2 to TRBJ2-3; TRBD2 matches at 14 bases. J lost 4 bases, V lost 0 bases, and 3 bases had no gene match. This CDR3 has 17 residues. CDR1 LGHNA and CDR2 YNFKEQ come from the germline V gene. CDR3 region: CASSQETSGRGADTQYF. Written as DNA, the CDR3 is TGTGCCAGCAGCCAAGAGACTAGCGGGAGGGGGGCAGATACGCAGTATTTT.

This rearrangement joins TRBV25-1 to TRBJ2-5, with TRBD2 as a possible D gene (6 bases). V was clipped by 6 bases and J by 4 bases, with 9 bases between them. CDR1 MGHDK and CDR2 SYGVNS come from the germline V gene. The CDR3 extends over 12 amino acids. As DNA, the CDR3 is TGTGCCAGCAGGCGGGGCACAGAGACCCAGTACTTC. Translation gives CASRRGTETQYF.

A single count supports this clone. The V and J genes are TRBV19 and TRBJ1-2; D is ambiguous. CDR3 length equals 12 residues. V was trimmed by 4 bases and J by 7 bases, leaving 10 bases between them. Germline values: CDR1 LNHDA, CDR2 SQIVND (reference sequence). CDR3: CASSTGVSGYTF. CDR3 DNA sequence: TGTGCCAGTAGTACCGGGGTCTCTGGCTACACCTTC.

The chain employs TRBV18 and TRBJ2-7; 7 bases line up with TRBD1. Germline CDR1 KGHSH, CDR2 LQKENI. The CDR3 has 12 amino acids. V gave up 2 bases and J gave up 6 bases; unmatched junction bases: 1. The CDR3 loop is CASSPNRGEQYF. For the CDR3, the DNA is TGTGCCAGCTCACCAAACAGGGGCGAGCAGTACTTC.

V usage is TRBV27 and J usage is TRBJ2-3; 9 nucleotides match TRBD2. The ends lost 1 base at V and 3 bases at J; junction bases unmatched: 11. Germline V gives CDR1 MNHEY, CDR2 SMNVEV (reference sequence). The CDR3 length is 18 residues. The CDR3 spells CASSLWGVAGVGTDTQYF. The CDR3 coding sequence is TGTGCCAGCAGTTTATGGGGAGTAGCGGGAGTCGGAACAGATACGCAGTATTTT.

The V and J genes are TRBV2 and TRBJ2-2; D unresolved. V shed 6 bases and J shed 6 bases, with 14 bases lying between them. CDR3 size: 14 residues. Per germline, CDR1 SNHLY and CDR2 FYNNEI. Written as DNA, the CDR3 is TGTGCCAGCAGAGAACCTGTCTACTCCGGGGAGCTGTTTTTT. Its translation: CASREPVYSGELFF.

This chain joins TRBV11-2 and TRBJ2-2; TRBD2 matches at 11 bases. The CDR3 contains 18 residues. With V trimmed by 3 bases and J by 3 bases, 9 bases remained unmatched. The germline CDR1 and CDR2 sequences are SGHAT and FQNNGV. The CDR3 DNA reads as TGTGCCAGCAGCTTTCCCCAAACTAGCGGGAGTGACACCGGGGAGCTGTTTTTT. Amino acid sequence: CASSFPQTSGSDTGELFF. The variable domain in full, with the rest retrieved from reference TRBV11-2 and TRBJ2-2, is EAGVAQSPRYKIIEKRQSVAFWCNPISGHATLYWYQQILGQGPKLLIQFQNNGVVDDSQLPKDRFSAERLKGVDSTLKIQPAKLEDSAVYLCASSFPQTSGSDTGELFFGEGSRLTVL.

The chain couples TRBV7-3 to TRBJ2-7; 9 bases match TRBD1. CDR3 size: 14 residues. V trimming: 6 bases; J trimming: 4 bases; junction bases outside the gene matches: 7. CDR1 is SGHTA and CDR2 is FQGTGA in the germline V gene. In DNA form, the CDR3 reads TGTGCCAGCAGTGGGACAGGGAACTTTTACGAGCAGTACTTC. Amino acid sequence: CASSGTGNFYEQYF.

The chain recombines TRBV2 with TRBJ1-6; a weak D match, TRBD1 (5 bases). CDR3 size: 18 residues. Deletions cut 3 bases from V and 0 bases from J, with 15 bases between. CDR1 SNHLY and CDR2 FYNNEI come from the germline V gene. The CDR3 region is CASSDSRQTLSYNSPLHF. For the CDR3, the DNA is TGTGCCAGCAGTGATTCGCGACAGACCCTCTCCTATAATTCACCCCTCCACTTT.

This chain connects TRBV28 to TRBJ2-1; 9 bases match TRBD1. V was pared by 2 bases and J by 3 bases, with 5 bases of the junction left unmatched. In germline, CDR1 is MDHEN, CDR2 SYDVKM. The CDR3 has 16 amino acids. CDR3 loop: CASSLATGQGYNEQFF. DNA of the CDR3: TGTGCCAGCAGTTTAGCCACGGGACAGGGCTACAATGAGCAGTTCTTC. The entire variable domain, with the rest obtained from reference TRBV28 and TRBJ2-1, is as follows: DVKVTQSSRYLVKRTGEKVFLECVQDMDHENMFWYRQDPGLGLRLIYFSYDVKMKEKGDIPEGYSVSREKKERFSLILESASTNQTSMYLCASSLATGQGYNEQFFGPGTRLTVL.

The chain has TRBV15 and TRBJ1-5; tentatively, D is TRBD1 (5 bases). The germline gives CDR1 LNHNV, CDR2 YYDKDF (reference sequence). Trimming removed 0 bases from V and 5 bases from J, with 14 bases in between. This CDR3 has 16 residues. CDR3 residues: CATSRDGRGFDQPQHF. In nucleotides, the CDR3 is TGTGCCACCAGCAGAGACGGTAGGGGTTTTGATCAGCCCCAGCATTTT.

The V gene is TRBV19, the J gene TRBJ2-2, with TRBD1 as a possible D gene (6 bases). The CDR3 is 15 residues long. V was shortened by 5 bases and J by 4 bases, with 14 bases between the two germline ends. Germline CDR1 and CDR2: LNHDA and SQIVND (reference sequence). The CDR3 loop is CASSSQGRGTGELFF. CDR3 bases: TGTGCCAGTAGTTCTCAGGGGCGCGGCACCGGGGAGCTGTTTTTT. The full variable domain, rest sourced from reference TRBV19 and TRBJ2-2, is DGGITQSPKYLFRKEGQNVTLSCEQNLNHDAMYWYRQDPGQGLRLIYYSQIVNDFQKGDIAEGYSVSREKKESFPLTVTSAQKNPTAFYLCASSSQGRGTGELFFGEGSRLTVL.

This chain's CDR3 is CASSYPGNNSPLHF. The CDR3 DNA reads as TGTGCCAGCAGTTATCCGGGGAATAATTCACCCCTCCACTTT. The chain joins TRBV27 to TRBJ1-6; D remains ambiguous. The germline V and J ends were trimmed by 4 bases and 5 bases, with 9 bases remaining between them. The CDR3 covers 14 residues. CDR1 is MNHEY, CDR2 SMNVEV, per germline (reference sequence).

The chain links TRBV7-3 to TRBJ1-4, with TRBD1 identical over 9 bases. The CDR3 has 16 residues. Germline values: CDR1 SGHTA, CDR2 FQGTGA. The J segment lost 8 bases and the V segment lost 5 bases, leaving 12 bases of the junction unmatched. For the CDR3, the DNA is TGTGCCAGCAGCCCCCACCGGGACAGGGTAGAAGAAAAACTGTTTTTT. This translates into CASSPHRDRVEEKLFF.